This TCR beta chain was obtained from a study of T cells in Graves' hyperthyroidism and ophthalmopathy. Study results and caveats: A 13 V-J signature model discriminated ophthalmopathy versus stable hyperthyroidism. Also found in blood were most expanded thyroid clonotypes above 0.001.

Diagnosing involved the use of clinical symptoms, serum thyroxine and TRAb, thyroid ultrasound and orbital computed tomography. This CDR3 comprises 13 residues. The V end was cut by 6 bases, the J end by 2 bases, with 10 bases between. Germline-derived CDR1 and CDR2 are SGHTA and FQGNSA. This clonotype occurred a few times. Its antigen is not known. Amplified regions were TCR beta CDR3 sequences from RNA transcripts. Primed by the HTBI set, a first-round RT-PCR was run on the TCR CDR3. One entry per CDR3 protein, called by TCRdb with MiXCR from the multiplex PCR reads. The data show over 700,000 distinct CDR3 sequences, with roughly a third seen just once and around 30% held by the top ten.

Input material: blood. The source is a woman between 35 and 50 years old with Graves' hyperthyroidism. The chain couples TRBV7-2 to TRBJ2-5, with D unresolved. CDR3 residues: CASSLIPQETQYF. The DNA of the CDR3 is TGTGCCAGCAGTTTAATACCGCAAGAGACCCAGTACTTC. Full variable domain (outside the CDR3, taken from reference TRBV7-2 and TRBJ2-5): GAGVSQSPSNKVTEKGKDVELRCDPISGHTALYWYRQSLGQGLEFLIYFQGNSAPDKSGLPSDRFSAERTGGSVSTLTIQRTQQEDSAVYLCASSLIPQETQYFGPGTRLLVL.